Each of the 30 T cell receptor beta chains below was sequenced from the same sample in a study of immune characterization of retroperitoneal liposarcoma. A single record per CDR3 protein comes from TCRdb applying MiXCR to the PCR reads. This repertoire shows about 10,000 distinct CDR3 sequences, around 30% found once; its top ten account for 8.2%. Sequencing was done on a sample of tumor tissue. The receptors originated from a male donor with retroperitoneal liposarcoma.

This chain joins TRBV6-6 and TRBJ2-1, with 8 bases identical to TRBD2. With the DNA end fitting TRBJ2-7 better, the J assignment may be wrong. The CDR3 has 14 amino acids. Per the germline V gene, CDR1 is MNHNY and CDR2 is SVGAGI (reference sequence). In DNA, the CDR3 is TGTGCCAGCGGCAGCGGGAGCTCCTACAATGAGCAGTACTTC. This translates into CASGSGSSYNEQYF.

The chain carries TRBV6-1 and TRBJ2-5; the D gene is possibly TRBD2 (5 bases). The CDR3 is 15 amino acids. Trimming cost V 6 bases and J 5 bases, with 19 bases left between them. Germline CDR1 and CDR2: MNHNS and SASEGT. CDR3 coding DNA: TGTGCCAGCAGCCCCCGGGATCCGGTGGGGGAGACCCAGTACTTC. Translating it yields CASSPRDPVGETQYF.

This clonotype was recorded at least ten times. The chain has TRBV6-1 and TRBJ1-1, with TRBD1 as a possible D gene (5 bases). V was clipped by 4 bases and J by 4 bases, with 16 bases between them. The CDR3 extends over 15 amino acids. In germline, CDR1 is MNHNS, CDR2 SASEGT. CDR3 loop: CASSARTGSATEAFF. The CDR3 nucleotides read TGTGCCAGCAGTGCCCGAACAGGTTCGGCCACTGAAGCTTTCTTT.

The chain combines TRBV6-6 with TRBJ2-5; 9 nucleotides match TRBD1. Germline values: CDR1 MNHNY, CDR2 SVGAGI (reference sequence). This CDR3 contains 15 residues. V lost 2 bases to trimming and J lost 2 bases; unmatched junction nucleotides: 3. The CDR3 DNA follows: TGTGCCAGCAGTTACGGGACAGGGATACAAGAGACCCAGTACTTC. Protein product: CASSYGTGIQETQYF.

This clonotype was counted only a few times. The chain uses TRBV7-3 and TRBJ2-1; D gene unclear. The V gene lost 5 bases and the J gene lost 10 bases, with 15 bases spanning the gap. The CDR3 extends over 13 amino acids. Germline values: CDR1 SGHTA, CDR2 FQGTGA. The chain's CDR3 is CASSNSPGNEQFF. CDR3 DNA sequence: TGTGCCAGCAGCAACTCCCCGGGCAACGAGCAGTTCTTC.

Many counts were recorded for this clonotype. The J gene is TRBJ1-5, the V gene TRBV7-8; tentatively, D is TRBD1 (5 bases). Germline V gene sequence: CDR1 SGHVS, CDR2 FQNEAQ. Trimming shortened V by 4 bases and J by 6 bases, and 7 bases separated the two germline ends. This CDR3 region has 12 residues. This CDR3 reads CASSSGAQPQHF. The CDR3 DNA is TGTGCCAGCAGCTCCGGGGCTCAGCCCCAGCATTTT.

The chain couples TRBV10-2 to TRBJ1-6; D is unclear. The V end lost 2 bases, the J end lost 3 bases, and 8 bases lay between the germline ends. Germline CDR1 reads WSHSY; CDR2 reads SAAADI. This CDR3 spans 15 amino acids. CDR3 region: CASSEMGSYNSPLHF. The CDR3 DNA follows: TGCGCCAGCAGTGAGATGGGCAGCTATAATTCACCCCTCCACTTT.

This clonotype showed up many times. The CDR3 sequence: CASSAVTGGSYEQFF. The CDR3 DNA is TGTGCCAGCAGCGCAGTGACGGGGGGGTCCTACGAGCAGTTCTTC. The chain recombines TRBV7-3 with TRBJ2-1; 8 nucleotides align to TRBD2. The CDR3 consists of 15 residues. V shed 5 bases, J shed 10 bases, and the junction held 13 bases outside the gene matches. The V gene's germline CDR1 is SGHTA and CDR2 FQGTGA.

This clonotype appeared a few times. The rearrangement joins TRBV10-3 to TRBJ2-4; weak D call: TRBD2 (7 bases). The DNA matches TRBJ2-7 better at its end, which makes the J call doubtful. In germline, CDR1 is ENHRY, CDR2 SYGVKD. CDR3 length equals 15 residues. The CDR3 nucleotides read TGTGCCATCAGTGGGGACATGGGAGGGTCCTACGAGCAGTACTTC. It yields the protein CAISGDMGGSYEQYF.

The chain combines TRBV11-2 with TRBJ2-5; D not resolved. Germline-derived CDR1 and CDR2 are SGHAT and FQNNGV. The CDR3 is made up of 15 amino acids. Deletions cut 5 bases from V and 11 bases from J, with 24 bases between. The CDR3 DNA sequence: TGTGCCAGCAGCCCTCCCGGCGCCTTATACAATGAGCAGTACTTC. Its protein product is CASSPPGALYNEQYF.

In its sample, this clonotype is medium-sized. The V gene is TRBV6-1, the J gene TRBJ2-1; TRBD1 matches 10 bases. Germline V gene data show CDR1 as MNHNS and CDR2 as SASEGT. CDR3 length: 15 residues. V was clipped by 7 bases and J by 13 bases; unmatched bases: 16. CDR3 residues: CASTLSSTGGKTQFF. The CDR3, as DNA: TGTGCCAGCACCCTCTCGTCGACAGGGGGCAAGACCCAGTTCTTC.

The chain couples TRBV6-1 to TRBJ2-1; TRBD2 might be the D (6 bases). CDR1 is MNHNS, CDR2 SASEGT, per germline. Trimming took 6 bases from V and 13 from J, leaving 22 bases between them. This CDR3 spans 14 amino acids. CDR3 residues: CASSGLLGGETQFF. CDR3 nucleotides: TGTGCCAGCAGCGGCCTTTTGGGGGGAGAGACCCAGTTCTTC.

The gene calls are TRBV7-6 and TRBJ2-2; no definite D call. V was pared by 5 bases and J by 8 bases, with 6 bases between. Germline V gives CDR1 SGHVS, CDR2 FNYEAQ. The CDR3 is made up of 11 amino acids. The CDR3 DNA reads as TGTGCCAGCAGCCCTCCAGGGGAGCTGTTTTTT. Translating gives CASSPPGELFF.

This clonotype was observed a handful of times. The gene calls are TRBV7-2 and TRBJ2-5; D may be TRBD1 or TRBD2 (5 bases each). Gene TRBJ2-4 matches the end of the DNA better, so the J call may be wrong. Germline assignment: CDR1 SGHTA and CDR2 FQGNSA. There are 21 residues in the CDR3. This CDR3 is CASSLAPWQGKRGLAKNIQYF. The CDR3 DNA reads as TGTGCCAGCAGCTTGGCCCCATGGCAGGGAAAGAGGGGTTTAGCCAAAAACATTCAGTACTTC.

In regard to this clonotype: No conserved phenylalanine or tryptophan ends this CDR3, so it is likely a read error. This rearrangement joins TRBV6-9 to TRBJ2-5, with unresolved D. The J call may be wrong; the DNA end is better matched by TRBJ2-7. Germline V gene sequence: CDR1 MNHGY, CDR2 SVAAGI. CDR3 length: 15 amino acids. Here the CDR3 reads CASSYADFRWNEQYH. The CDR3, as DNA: TGTGCCAGCAGTTACGCCGACTTCCGGTGGAACGAGCAGTACCAC.

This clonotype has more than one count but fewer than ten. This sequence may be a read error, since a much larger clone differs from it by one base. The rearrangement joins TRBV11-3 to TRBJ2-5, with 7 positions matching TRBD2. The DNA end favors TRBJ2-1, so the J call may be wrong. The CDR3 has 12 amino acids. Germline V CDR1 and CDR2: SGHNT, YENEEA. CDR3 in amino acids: CVSEGLSYEQFF. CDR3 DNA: TGTGTCAGCGAGGGACTATCCTACGAGCAGTTCTTC.

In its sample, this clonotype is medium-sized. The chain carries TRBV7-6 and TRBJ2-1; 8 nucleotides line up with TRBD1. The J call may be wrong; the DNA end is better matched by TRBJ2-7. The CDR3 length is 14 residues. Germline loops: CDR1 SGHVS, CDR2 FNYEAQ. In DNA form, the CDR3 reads TGTGCCAGCAGTACAGGGGGTTTGAGCTACGAGCAGTACTTC. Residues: CASSTGGLSYEQYF.

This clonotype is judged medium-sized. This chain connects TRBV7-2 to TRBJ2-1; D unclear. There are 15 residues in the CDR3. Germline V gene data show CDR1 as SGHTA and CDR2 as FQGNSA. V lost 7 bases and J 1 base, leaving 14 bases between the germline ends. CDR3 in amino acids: CASNSRWVSYNEQFF. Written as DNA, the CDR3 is TGTGCCAGCAATTCCCGGTGGGTTTCCTACAATGAGCAGTTCTTC.

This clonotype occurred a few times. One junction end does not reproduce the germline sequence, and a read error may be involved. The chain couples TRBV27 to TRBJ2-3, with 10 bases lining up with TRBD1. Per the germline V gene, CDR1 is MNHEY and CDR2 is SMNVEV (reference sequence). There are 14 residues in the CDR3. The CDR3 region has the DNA TGTGCCAGCAGCGACGGGACAGGGGATAGTGAGCAGTACTTT. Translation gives CASSDGTGDSEQYF.

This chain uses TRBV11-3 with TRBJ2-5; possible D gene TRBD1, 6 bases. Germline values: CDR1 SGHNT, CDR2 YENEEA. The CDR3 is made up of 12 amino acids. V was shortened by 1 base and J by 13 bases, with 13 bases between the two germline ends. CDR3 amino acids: CASSLVGRGPYF. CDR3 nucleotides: TGTGCCAGCAGCTTAGTGGGCAGGGGACCGTACTTC.

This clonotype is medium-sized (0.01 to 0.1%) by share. CDR3 sequence reads: CASSLERGVSNEQFF. The CDR3 DNA reads as TGTGCCAGCAGCTTAGAGAGAGGGGTAAGCAATGAGCAGTTCTTC. The rearrangement joins TRBV7-2 to TRBJ2-1, with D perhaps being TRBD1 or TRBD2 (5 bases each). The CDR3 runs to 15 residues. V was trimmed by 1 base and J by 6 bases, leaving 13 bases between them. CDR1 is SGHTA and CDR2 is FQGNSA in the germline V gene. The full variable domain, in which reference TRBV7-2 and TRBJ2-1 provide the parts outside the CDR3, is GAGVSQSPSNKVTEKGKDVELRCDPISGHTALYWYRQSLGQGLEFLIYFQGNSAPDKSGLPSDRFSAERTGGSVSTLTIQRTQQEDSAVYLCASSLERGVSNEQFFGPGTRLTVL.

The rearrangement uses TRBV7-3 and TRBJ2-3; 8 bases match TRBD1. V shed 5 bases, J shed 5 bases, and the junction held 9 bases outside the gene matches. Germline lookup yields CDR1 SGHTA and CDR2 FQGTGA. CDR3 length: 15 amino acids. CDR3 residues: CASSQTGDRGDTQYF. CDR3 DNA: TGTGCCAGCAGCCAGACAGGGGATCGGGGAGATACGCAGTATTTT.

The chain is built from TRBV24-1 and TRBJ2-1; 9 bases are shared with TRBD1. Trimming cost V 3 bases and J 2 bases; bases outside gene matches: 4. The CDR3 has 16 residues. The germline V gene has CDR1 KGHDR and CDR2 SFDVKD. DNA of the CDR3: TGTGCCACCAGTGATCCCGGGACAGGGACCTACAATGAGCAGTTCTTC. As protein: CATSDPGTGTYNEQFF.

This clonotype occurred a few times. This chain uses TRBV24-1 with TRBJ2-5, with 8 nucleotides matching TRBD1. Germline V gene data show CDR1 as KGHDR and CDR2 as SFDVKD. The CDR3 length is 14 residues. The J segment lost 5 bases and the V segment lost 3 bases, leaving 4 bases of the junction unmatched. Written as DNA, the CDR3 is TGTGCCACCAGTGATCAGGACAGGGCGGAGACCCAGTACTTC. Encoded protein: CATSDQDRAETQYF.

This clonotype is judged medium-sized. CDR3 coding DNA: TGTGCCAGCATGGTCTCCAGGGGTGGTCTCAATGAGCAGTTCTTC. It codes for CASMVSRGGLNEQFF. The chain recombines TRBV27 with TRBJ2-1; D is perhaps TRBD1 (6 bases). The CDR3 is made up of 15 amino acids. Germline CDR1 reads MNHEY; CDR2 reads SMNVEV (reference sequence). The V end lost 7 bases, the J end lost 6 bases, and 19 bases lay between the germline ends.

In nucleotides, the CDR3 is TGTGCCAGCAGTCCGGGCCCCCACGAGCAGTTCTTC. Translated: CASSPGPHEQFF. The rearrangement uses TRBV6-8 and TRBJ2-1; D gene ambiguous. Germline lookup yields CDR1 MNHGY and CDR2 SAAAGT. The V end lost 5 bases, the J end lost 10 bases, and 12 bases lay between the germline ends. This CDR3 has 12 amino acids.

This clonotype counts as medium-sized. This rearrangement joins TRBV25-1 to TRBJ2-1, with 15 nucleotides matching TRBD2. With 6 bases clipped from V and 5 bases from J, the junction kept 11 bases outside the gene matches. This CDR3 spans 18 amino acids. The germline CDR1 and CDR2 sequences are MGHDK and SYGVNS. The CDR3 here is CASSPGVGLAGGNNEQFF. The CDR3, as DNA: TGTGCCAGCAGCCCCGGGGTGGGACTAGCGGGGGGAAACAATGAGCAGTTCTTC.

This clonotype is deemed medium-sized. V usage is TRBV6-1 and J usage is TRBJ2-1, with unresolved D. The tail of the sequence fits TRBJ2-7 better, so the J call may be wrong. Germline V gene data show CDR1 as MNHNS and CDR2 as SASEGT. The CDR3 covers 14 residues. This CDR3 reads CASSDQPIGYEQYF. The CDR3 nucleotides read TGTGCCAGCAGTGACCAGCCGATTGGTTACGAGCAGTACTTC.

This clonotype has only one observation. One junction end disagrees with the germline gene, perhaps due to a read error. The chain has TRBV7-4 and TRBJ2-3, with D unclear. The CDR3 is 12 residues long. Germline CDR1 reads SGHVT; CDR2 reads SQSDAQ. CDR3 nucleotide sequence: TGTGCCAGCAGGCCATCCCCCCAGACCCAGTACTTT. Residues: CASRPSPQTQYF.

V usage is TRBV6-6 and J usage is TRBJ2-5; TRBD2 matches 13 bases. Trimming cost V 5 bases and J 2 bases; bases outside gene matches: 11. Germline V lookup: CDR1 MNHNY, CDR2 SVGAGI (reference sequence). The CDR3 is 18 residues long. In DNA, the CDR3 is TGTGCCAGCAGTGCACGGTCTCCGGGACTAGCGGGACAAGAGACCCAGTACTTC. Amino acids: CASSARSPGLAGQETQYF.